Listed here are 24 T cell receptor beta chains from one sample, sequenced in a study of blood T cell repertoires in COVID-19. Generated by immunoSEQ multiplex PCR, the TCRdb table keeps only in-frame clones and is missing some. This table has around 200,000 clones, around 90% appearing once. The sequenced sample was PBMCs or T cells enriched from blood (not recorded which). Receptor source: a woman aged 30 to 39 who had recovered from COVID-19.

The rearrangement joins TRBV5-4 to TRBJ2-5; 8 bases are shared with TRBD2. CDR3 length equals 16 residues. V gave up 1 base and J gave up 4 bases; unmatched junction bases: 9. Germline CDR1 is SGHNT and CDR2 is YYREEE (reference sequence). This CDR3 is CASSLPIAGNRETQYF. CDR3 DNA: TGTGCCAGCAGCTTGCCGATAGCGGGGAATCGAGAGACCCAGTACTTC.

The chain carries TRBV7-6 and TRBJ2-5; 13 bases are a match to TRBD2. The V gene's germline CDR1 is SGHVS and CDR2 FNYEAQ. The CDR3 is 16 residues long. V trimming: 3 bases; J trimming: 2 bases; junction bases outside the gene matches: 3. DNA of the CDR3: TGTGCCAGCAGCTTTGGGACTAGCGGGGCACAAGAGACCCAGTACTTC. This encodes CASSFGTSGAQETQYF. Full variable domain (rest looked up from reference TRBV7-6 and TRBJ2-5): GAGVSQSPRYKVTKRGQDVALRCDPISGHVSLYWYRQALGQGPEFLTYFNYEAQQDKSGLPNDRFSAERPEGSISTLTIQRTEQRDSAMYRCASSFGTSGAQETQYFGPGTRLLVL.

This clone was seen a single time. This chain joins TRBV4-1 and TRBJ2-3; D gene uncertain. Per germline, CDR1 MGHRA and CDR2 YSYEKL. The CDR3 has 14 residues. V was pared by 0 bases and J by 1 base, with 5 bases between. CDR3 amino acids: CASSQESGTDTQYF. The CDR3 bases are TGCGCCAGCAGCCAAGAAAGCGGCACAGATACGCAGTATTTT.

The chain combines TRBV3-1 (or the pseudogene TRBV3-2) with TRBJ2-3, with TRBD2 matching 14 bases. This CDR3 has 14 residues. Germline V gives CDR1 LGHDT, CDR2 YNNKEL (reference sequence). Germline trimming cut 4 bases from V and 6 bases from J; bases unmatched to any gene: 0. In DNA form, the CDR3 reads TGTGCCAGCAGCCGGACTAGCGGGGGGGATACGCAGTATTTT. It encodes CASSRTSGGDTQYF.

The chain has TRBV5-1 and TRBJ2-1, with D tentatively TRBD2 (5 bases). V lost 4 bases and J 7 bases, leaving 12 bases between the germline ends. From germline, CDR1 is SGHRS and CDR2 YFSETQ. CDR3 length: 13 residues. Here the CDR3 reads CASSPGRVNEQFF. The CDR3 DNA follows: TGCGCCAGCAGCCCGGGGAGAGTAAATGAGCAGTTCTTC.

The chain carries TRBV18 and TRBJ1-5; the D gene is possibly TRBD1 (6 bases). The CDR3 covers 15 residues. Between the trimmed V and J ends, which lost 3 bases and 4 bases, there was a span of 13 bases. Germline V gene lookup returns CDR1 KGHSH and CDR2 LQKENI. This CDR3 is CASSPSGGANQPQHF. CDR3 nucleotides: TGTGCCAGCTCACCGTCGGGGGGGGCAAATCAGCCCCAGCATTTT.

V and J are TRBV14 and TRBJ2-2, with a tentative D call TRBD1 (6 bases). The length of the CDR3 is 13 residues. The germline CDR1 and CDR2 sequences are SGHDN and FVKESK. Trimming stripped 5 bases from V and 7 bases from J, with 11 bases between. The CDR3 loop reads CASSSRGGGELFF. CDR3 DNA: TGTGCCAGCAGCTCGAGAGGGGGCGGGGAGCTGTTTTTT.

This chain joins TRBV3-1 (or the pseudogene TRBV3-2) and TRBJ2-7; maybe TRBD1 (5 bases). Germline CDR1 and CDR2: LGHDT and YNNKEL (reference sequence). V lost 1 base and J 0 bases, leaving 7 bases between the germline ends. The CDR3 runs 14 residues. CDR3 nucleotides: TGTGCCAGCAGCCAAGGGACAAACTCCTACGAGCAGTACTTC. Its translation: CASSQGTNSYEQYF.

The chain recombines TRBV6-2 or TRBV6-3 with TRBJ2-5, with TRBD2 matching 15 bases. The ends lost 4 bases at V and 4 bases at J; junction bases unmatched: 1. Germline V gene data show CDR1 as MNHEY and CDR2 as SVGEGT. The CDR3 length is 15 residues. The CDR3 reads CASSWTSGGAETQYF. CDR3 sequence (DNA): TGTGCCAGCAGTTGGACTAGCGGGGGGGCAGAGACCCAGTACTTC.

The V call is TRBV11-2, the J call TRBJ2-3; D gene ambiguous. Germline V CDR1 and CDR2: SGHAT, FQNNGV. V shed 3 bases and J shed 2 bases, with 21 bases lying between them. The CDR3 contains 18 residues. This CDR3 reads CASSFSTTGPLPTDTQYF. CDR3 DNA sequence: TGTGCCAGCAGCTTTTCTACTACGGGTCCCCTTCCCACAGATACGCAGTATTTT.

CDR3 coding DNA: TGTGCCAGCAGTTTGTTCGGGGGGGGTACCGGGGAGCTGTTTTTT. Translated: CASSLFGGGTGELFF. The chain employs TRBV27 and TRBJ2-2, with 8 bases lining up with TRBD2. This CDR3 is 15 amino acids long. CDR1 MNHEY and CDR2 SMNVEV come from the germline V gene (reference sequence). V lost 3 bases, J lost 5 bases, and 5 bases stayed unmatched.

This clone was observed once. The rearrangement links TRBV12-3 or TRBV12-4 to TRBJ2-1; 12 nucleotides align to TRBD1. Trimming took 8 bases from V and 8 from J; bases not matched to a gene: 4. This CDR3 spans 13 amino acids. CDR3 sequence: CASGTGGRDEQFF. CDR3 nucleotides: TGTGCCAGCGGGACAGGGGGCAGGGATGAGCAGTTCTTC.

J is TRBJ2-7 and V is TRBV4-2; TRBD1 aligns across 9 bases. Germline V lookup: CDR1 LGHNA, CDR2 YNFKEQ. Losses at the gene ends were 1 base for V and 4 bases for J; bases not matched to a gene: 5. The CDR3 totals 15 residues. CDR3 in amino acids: CASSQGDRVTYEQYF. The DNA for the CDR3 is TGTGCCAGCAGCCAAGGGGACAGGGTGACATACGAGCAGTACTTC.

This sequence joins TRBV6-1 and TRBJ2-5; 9 bases are shared with TRBD2. Germline-derived CDR1 and CDR2 are MNHNS and SASEGT. Losses at the gene ends were 2 bases for V and 2 bases for J; bases not matched to a gene: 9. The CDR3 extends over 17 amino acids. CDR3 nucleotides: TGTGCCAGCAGTGAAAATTGGCTAGCGGGGATGCAAGAGACCCAGTACTTC. This codes for CASSENWLAGMQETQYF.

This chain connects TRBV4-3 to TRBJ2-5, with 11 nucleotides matching TRBD2. Germline V gene sequence: CDR1 LGHNA, CDR2 YSLEER. Trimming cost V 3 bases and J 2 bases; bases outside gene matches: 5. This CDR3 is built from 16 residues. The CDR3 sequence: CASSQTLAGEQETQYF. The CDR3 region has the DNA TGCGCCAGCAGCCAGACACTAGCGGGGGAACAAGAGACCCAGTACTTC.

The V and J genes are TRBV7-3 and TRBJ1-6, with a possible D match to TRBD1 (6 bases). With 5 bases removed from V and 9 bases from J, the gap between germline ends came to 11 bases. The CDR3 is made up of 13 amino acids. Germline V gene data show CDR1 as SGHTA and CDR2 as FQGTGA. The CDR3 loop reads CASSHREGSPLHF. CDR3 coding DNA: TGTGCCAGCAGCCACAGGGAGGGTTCACCCCTCCACTTT.

The chain uses TRBV5-1 and TRBJ2-1; TRBD1 aligns across 7 bases. The CDR3 extends over 16 amino acids. CDR1 and CDR2 (germline): SGHRS, YFSETQ. V shed 0 bases, J shed 4 bases, and the junction held 7 bases outside the gene matches. Here the CDR3 DNA reads TGCGCCAGCAGCTTGGATGGGACAGCCTCTTACAATGAGCAGTTCTTC. Protein product: CASSLDGTASYNEQFF.

This chain joins TRBV2 and TRBJ1-3; TRBD1 matches 8 bases. There are 14 residues in the CDR3. The germline V gene encodes CDR1 SNHLY and CDR2 FYNNEI. Trimming took 5 bases from V and 3 from J; bases not matched to a gene: 3. The CDR3 sequence is CASSSGGSGNTIYF. CDR3 DNA sequence: TGTGCCAGCAGTTCAGGGGGCAGTGGAAACACCATATATTTT.

The chain links TRBV9 to TRBJ1-1; possibly TRBD1 for D (5 bases). Per germline, CDR1 SGDLS and CDR2 YYNGEE. The V end was cut by 1 base, the J end by 6 bases, with 10 bases between. This CDR3 spans 13 amino acids. The CDR3 here is CASSVQGGPEAFF. The CDR3 region has the DNA TGTGCCAGCAGCGTACAGGGCGGCCCTGAAGCTTTCTTT.

This clone occurred once. The chain employs TRBV18 and TRBJ1-5; 10 nucleotides line up with TRBD1. The CDR3 has 17 residues. J was trimmed by 2 bases and V by 4 bases; bases with no gene match: 8. CDR1 and CDR2 from the germline V gene are KGHSH and LQKENI. The CDR3 loop reads CASSLGQGTEGNQPQHF. The CDR3 nucleotides read TGTGCCAGCTCACTGGGACAGGGGACGGAGGGCAATCAGCCCCAGCATTTT.

This chain joins TRBV4-1 and TRBJ1-5, with D perhaps TRBD1 (5 bases). This CDR3 is built from 17 residues. Looked up from germline, CDR1 is MGHRA and CDR2 is YSYEKL. V lost 1 base and J 0 bases, leaving 13 bases between the germline ends. As DNA, the CDR3 is TGCGCCAGCAGCCAAGCCGCGTGGGGGGTTAGCAATCAGCCCCAGCATTTT. Translating gives CASSQAAWGVSNQPQHF.

The chain has TRBV14 and TRBJ1-1; D gene uncertain. The V gene's germline CDR1 is SGHDN and CDR2 FVKESK. V lost 4 bases and J lost 6, with 12 bases in between. The CDR3 is 13 residues long. The CDR3 is CASSPGGFAEAFF. CDR3 bases: TGTGCCAGCAGCCCGGGTGGCTTTGCTGAAGCTTTCTTT.

This clone was seen a single time. The gene calls are TRBV4-3 and TRBJ2-3; D possibly corresponds to TRBD2 (6 bases). Germline CDR1 and CDR2: LGHNA and YSLEER. The CDR3 length is 14 residues. Trimming cost V 1 base and J 3 bases, with 8 bases left between them. The CDR3 is CASSQVGGTDTQYF. The CDR3 bases are TGCGCCAGCAGCCAAGTTGGGGGGACAGATACGCAGTATTTT.

The chain's CDR3 is CASSELPTSYNEQFF. The CDR3 DNA is TGTGCCAGCTCAGAGCTCCCAACCTCCTACAATGAGCAGTTCTTC. J is TRBJ2-1 and V is TRBV18; D uncertain. The V gene's germline CDR1 is KGHSH and CDR2 LQKENI. This CDR3 has 15 amino acids. With 5 bases removed from V and 0 bases from J, the gap between germline ends came to 11 bases.